This T cell receptor beta chain was identified during a study of cytomegalovirus exposure and HLA in healthy donors. In regard to this clone: No antigen is known for it.

The PCR contained 60 Vbeta and 13 Jbeta primers. Sequencing used immunoSEQ multiplex PCR; TCRdb keeps in-frame clones, though not all of them. Among about 200,000 clones, more than 75% were seen once, and the ten largest hold 2.5% to 3%. Study outcomes and limitations: HLA alleles were associated with some 17,000 TCR beta sequences in a later analysis at 0.05 false discovery rate. Per a prior analysis, the majority of TCR beta V segments were productive roughly 87% or roughly 30% of the time.

This CDR3 contains 15 residues. V was trimmed by 5 bases and J by 0 bases, leaving 12 bases between them. In germline, CDR1 is SNHLY, CDR2 FYNNEI. The sample was PBMCs. This sequence joins TRBV2 and TRBJ2-3; D ambiguous. The clonotype comes from a woman aged 40 to 50 in good health and CMV-seronegative. CDR3 nucleotide sequence: TGTGCCAGCAGTTCCCGACTGACTAGCACAGATACGCAGTATTTT. This translates into CASSSRLTSTDTQYF.